One and the same sample provided the 18 T cell receptor beta chains below, sequenced in a study of cytomegalovirus exposure and HLA in healthy donors. Assay: immunoSEQ multiplex PCR; the TCRdb copy retains only in-frame clones and omits some. The data contain about 200,000 clones, 84% of them singletons. Sequences were obtained from PBMCs. Every receptor here comes from a woman under 40 in good health and CMV-seropositive.

The V and J genes are TRBV7-8 and TRBJ2-2; 8 bases map to TRBD1. This CDR3 has 16 residues. After removal of 3 bases from V and 1 base from J, the junction contained 4 bases not matched to a gene. Germline V gene sequence: CDR1 SGHVS, CDR2 FQNEAQ. CDR3 DNA: TGTGCCAGCAGCTTGACAGACAGGGGGAACACCGGGGAGCTGTTTTTT. Amino acids: CASSLTDRGNTGELFF.

This clone was picked up a small number of times. The chain joins TRBV30 to TRBJ2-7; the D is unclear. From germline, CDR1 is GTSNPN and CDR2 SVGIG (reference sequence). V dropped 2 bases and J dropped 1 base, with 6 bases sitting between them. The CDR3 consists of 12 residues. The CDR3 DNA follows: TGTGCCTGGAGTTGGCAGTCCTACGAGCAGTACTTC. It translates to CAWSWQSYEQYF.

The chain is built from TRBV5-6 and TRBJ2-1; 12 bases fit TRBD2. Trimming at V came to 4 bases and at J to 2 bases, leaving 4 bases not matched to a gene. The germline CDR1 and CDR2 sequences are SGHDT and YYEEEE. This CDR3 is 16 amino acids long. The CDR3 coding sequence is TGTGCCAGCAGCCTACGGACTAGCGGGACCTACAATGAGCAGTTCTTC. It yields the protein CASSLRTSGTYNEQFF.

The chain carries TRBV14 and TRBJ2-7; 8 bases fit TRBD1. CDR1 and CDR2 (germline): SGHDN, FVKESK. The CDR3 sequence is 14 residues long. The V and J ends lost 3 bases and 7 bases, in that order; junction bases with no gene match: 8. The CDR3 coding sequence is TGTGCCAGCAGCCAGACCTTTACAGGGGGTGAGCAGTACTTC. Protein sequence: CASSQTFTGGEQYF.

The CDR3, as DNA: TGTGCCAGCAGACCCGGGACTAGTACCATCAGTGAGCAGTTCTTC. As protein: CASRPGTSTISEQFF. The genes are TRBV2 and TRBJ2-1, with TRBD2 matching 8 bases. This CDR3 is 15 amino acids long. With 6 bases clipped from V and 9 bases from J, the junction kept 13 bases outside the gene matches. Germline assignment: CDR1 SNHLY and CDR2 FYNNEI.

The gene calls are TRBV29-1 and TRBJ2-3; 9 nucleotides align to TRBD1. The CDR3 is 14 residues long. V dropped 3 bases and J dropped 3; count of bases not matched to a gene: 4. CDR1 and CDR2 from the germline V gene are SQVTM and ANQGSEA. The CDR3 DNA reads as TGCAGCGTTGATAGGACAGGGGTGACAGATACGCAGTATTTT. Its translation: CSVDRTGVTDTQYF.

The J gene is TRBJ1-1, the V gene TRBV11-3; D is possibly TRBD1 (6 bases). In germline, CDR1 is SGHNT, CDR2 YENEEA. V gave up 2 bases and J gave up 6 bases, with 10 bases separating them. The CDR3 is 13 residues long. CDR3 region: CASSLTDRSEAFF. The DNA for the CDR3 is TGTGCCAGCAGCTTAACGGACAGATCTGAAGCTTTCTTT.

The gene calls are TRBV27 and TRBJ2-7; 8 bases align to TRBD1. The trim removed 3 bases at V and 4 bases at J, leaving 2 bases unmatched. This CDR3 is 13 amino acids long. Germline CDR1 and CDR2: MNHEY and SMNVEV (reference sequence). The CDR3 bases are TGTGCCAGCAGTTTCAACAGGGGGTACGAGCAGTACTTC. Residues: CASSFNRGYEQYF.

The chain carries TRBV29-1 and TRBJ2-5; 8 nucleotides agree with TRBD2. There are 15 residues in the CDR3. The V gene's germline CDR1 is SQVTM and CDR2 ANQGSEA. The ends lost 7 bases at V and 4 bases at J; junction bases unmatched: 14. CDR3: CSARFTGGPGETQYF. CDR3 nucleotides: TGCAGCGCCCGCTTTACGGGAGGGCCGGGAGAGACCCAGTACTTC.

The V call is TRBV2, the J call TRBJ1-1; 7 nucleotides match TRBD1. CDR1 and CDR2 from the germline V gene are SNHLY and FYNNEI. The junction had 2 bases not matched to a gene; V was cut back by 10 bases and J by 3 bases. The CDR3 length is 11 residues. CDR3: CATQGDTEAFF. The CDR3 nucleotides are TGTGCCACCCAGGGGGACACTGAAGCTTTCTTT.

The chain employs TRBV5-6 and TRBJ2-5, with 13 bases aligning to TRBD2. Germline CDR1 is SGHDT and CDR2 is YYEEEE. CDR3 length: 16 amino acids. The V and J ends lost 4 bases and 1 base, in that order; junction bases with no gene match: 4. CDR3: CASSPGLAGAQETQYF. The CDR3 DNA sequence: TGTGCCAGCAGCCCCGGACTAGCGGGAGCCCAAGAGACCCAGTACTTC.

This chain joins TRBV10-1 and TRBJ2-2, with no clear D. V lost 0 bases and J 4 bases, leaving 6 bases between the germline ends. The CDR3 totals 14 residues. CDR1 and CDR2 from the germline V gene are WNHNN and SYGVQD (reference sequence). This CDR3 reads CASSESIVTGELFF. CDR3 nucleotides: TGCGCCAGCAGTGAGTCAATCGTCACCGGGGAGCTGTTTTTT.

This chain joins TRBV18 and TRBJ1-2; 7 positions match TRBD1. CDR3 length: 14 amino acids. V shed 3 bases and J 6 bases; nucleotides not matched to a gene: 7. Germline CDR1 KGHSH, CDR2 LQKENI. CDR3 sequence reads: CASSPSTGADGYTF. The CDR3 DNA reads as TGTGCCAGCTCACCTTCAACAGGGGCGGATGGCTACACCTTC.

This chain links TRBV5-6 with TRBJ2-7; 9 bases map to TRBD2. This CDR3 is 14 amino acids long. The germline V gene encodes CDR1 SGHDT and CDR2 YYEEEE. Trimming took 3 bases from V and 3 from J; bases not matched to a gene: 4. The CDR3 loop is CASSSPSGIYEQYF. The CDR3 DNA follows: TGTGCCAGCAGCTCACCTAGCGGGATCTACGAGCAGTACTTC.

The rearrangement uses TRBV2 and TRBJ1-2, with D uncertain. The CDR3 totals 12 residues. The germline CDR1 and CDR2 sequences are SNHLY and FYNNEI. V shed 5 bases and J shed 8 bases, with 12 bases lying between them. CDR3 DNA: TGTGCCAGCAGTCTTGGAAGCGGGGGCTACACCTTC. This codes for CASSLGSGGYTF. Drawing the rest from reference TRBV2 and TRBJ1-2, the complete variable domain is EPEVTQTPSHQVTQMGQEVILRCVPISNHLYFYWYRQILGQKVEFLVSFYNNEISEKSEIFDDQFSVERPDGSNFTLKIRSTKLEDSAMYFCASSLGSGGYTFGSGTRLTVV.

The rearrangement links TRBV28 to TRBJ1-2; 7 bases map to TRBD1. Germline assignment: CDR1 MDHEN and CDR2 SYDVKM. V dropped 7 bases and J dropped 5; count of bases not matched to a gene: 4. This CDR3 comprises 12 residues. The CDR3 coding sequence is TGTGCCAGCAACGACAGGGTTTATGGCTACACCTTC. This sequence encodes CASNDRVYGYTF.

This clone came up once. J is TRBJ2-1 and V is TRBV29-1, with 9 bases identical to TRBD2. The CDR3 is 15 amino acids. Germline-derived CDR1 and CDR2 are SQVTM and ANQGSEA. V lost 7 bases, J lost 0 bases, and 7 bases stayed unmatched. Written as DNA, the CDR3 is TGCAGCGGTGGGGGCGGGAGGGACTCCTACAATGAGCAGTTCTTC. Its protein product is CSGGGGRDSYNEQFF.

V is TRBV19 and J is TRBJ2-7; TRBD1 aligns across 8 bases. J lost 6 bases, V lost 6 bases, and 10 bases had no gene match. Germline lookup yields CDR1 LNHDA and CDR2 SQIVND (reference sequence). The CDR3 length is 14 residues. The CDR3 region is CASSAQGVVPEQYF. The CDR3 nucleotides read TGTGCCAGTAGCGCACAGGGGGTTGTTCCCGAGCAGTACTTC.